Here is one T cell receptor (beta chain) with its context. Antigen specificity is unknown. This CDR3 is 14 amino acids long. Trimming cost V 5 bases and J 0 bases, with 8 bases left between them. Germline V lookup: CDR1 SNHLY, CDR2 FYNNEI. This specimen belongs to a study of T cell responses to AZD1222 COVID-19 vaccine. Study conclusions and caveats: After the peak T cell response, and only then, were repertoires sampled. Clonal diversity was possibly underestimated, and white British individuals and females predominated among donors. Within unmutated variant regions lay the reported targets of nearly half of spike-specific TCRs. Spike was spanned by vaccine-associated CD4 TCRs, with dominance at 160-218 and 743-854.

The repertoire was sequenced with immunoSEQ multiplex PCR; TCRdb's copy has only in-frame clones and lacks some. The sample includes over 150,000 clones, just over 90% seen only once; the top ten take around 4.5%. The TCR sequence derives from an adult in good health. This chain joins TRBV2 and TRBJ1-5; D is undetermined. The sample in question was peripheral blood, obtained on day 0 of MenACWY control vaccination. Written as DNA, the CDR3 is TGTGCCAGCAGTCTAGGTTATAGCAATCAGCCCCAGCATTTT. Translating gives CASSLGYSNQPQHF.